Here is one T cell receptor (beta chain) with its context. Its antigen remains unknown. Scientists ran DNA taken from cultured CD4+ T cells through the Oncomine TCR Beta short-read assay for sequencing. TCRdb analysed the PCR reads with MiXCR anew, one entry per CDR3 protein. Of 7,500 to 9,500 distinct CDR3 sequences in the sample, roughly 38% were seen once. The sample is drawn from a study of vaccination and CD4 T cells after COVID-19. The overall study: According to the study, participants were given two doses of BNT162b2 or mRNA-1273 vaccine. As control conditions, cultures were given either a CEFX pool serving as positive control, an HIV-1 Nef pool, or no peptide at all. The study, taken as a whole, reports: Vaccine-specific clones in convalescent patients were spike mono-reactive in 304 of 307 cases.

This CDR3 contains 14 residues. V lost 4 bases to trimming and J lost 0 bases, with 9 bases between them. The germline V gene encodes CDR1 SGHNT and CDR2 YENEEA. The treatment is: roughly 10-day PBMC culture with coronavirus spike peptide pools or control peptides (ViraFEST assay). The unexposed donor gave CD4+ T cells before the COVID-19 pandemic (2011-2018). Once peptide pools had expanded antigen-specific T cells, ViraFEST sequenced TCRs. This TCR derives from a human donor in good health. The specimen sequenced was CD4+ T cells from blood, cultured in vitro. The chain has TRBV11-3 and TRBJ1-1, with D perhaps matching TRBD1 (6 bases). This chain's CDR3 is CASSSRGVNTEAFF. For the CDR3, the DNA is TGTGCCAGCAGCTCGAGGGGGGTGAACACTGAAGCTTTCTTT.